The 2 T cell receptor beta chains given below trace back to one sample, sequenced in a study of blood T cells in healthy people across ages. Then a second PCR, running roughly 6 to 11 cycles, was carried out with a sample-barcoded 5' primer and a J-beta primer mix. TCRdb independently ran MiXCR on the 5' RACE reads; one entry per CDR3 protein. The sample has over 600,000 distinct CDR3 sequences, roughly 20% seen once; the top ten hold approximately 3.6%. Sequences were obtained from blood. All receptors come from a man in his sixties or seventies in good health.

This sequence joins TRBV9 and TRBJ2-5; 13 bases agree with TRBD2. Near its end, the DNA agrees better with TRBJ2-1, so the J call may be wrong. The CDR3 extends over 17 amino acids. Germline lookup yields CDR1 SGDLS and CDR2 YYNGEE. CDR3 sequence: CASSVLLLAGGPDEQFF. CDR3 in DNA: TGTGCCAGCAGCGTTCTCTTACTAGCGGGAGGGCCCGATGAGCAGTTCTTC.

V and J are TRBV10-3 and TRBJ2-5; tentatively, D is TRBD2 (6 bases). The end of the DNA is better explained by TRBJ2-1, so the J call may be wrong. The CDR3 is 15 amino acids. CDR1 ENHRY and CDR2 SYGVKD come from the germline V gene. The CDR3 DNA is TGTGCCATCAGTGATAGGGGTAGCGGTTACAATGAGCAGTTCTTC. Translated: CAISDRGSGYNEQFF.